These 14 T cell receptor beta chains share one sample of origin, sequenced in a study of OX40 agonist ivuxolimab in advanced cancers. Assay used: immunoSEQ multiplex PCR; TCRdb lists only in-frame clones, some missing. The table includes approximately 39,000 clones, about 88% detected once. Sequencing used CD4+ or CD8+ T cells sorted from blood, obtained in a trial of the OX40 agonist ivuxolimab. The origin of the receptors is an adult with an advanced solid tumor such as melanoma, head and neck, liver or kidney cancer.

This clone was detected only a few times. The genes are TRBV4-2 and TRBJ1-2; 9 nucleotides agree with TRBD1. Germline V lookup: CDR1 LGHNA, CDR2 YNFKEQ. CDR3 length: 16 amino acids. The junction had 5 bases not matched to a gene; V was cut back by 0 bases and J by 3 bases. The CDR3 region is CASSQESTGGYYGYTF. The CDR3 DNA sequence: TGTGCCAGCAGCCAAGAGAGTACAGGGGGCTACTATGGCTACACCTTC.

V gene TRBV7-8 combines with J gene TRBJ1-2; 10 nucleotides match TRBD1. J was trimmed by 4 bases and V by 5 bases; bases with no gene match: 7. Per germline, CDR1 SGHVS and CDR2 FQNEAQ. The CDR3 is 15 amino acids. CDR3 nucleotides: TGTGCCAGCAGCACCGGACAGGGGGGCGTCTATGGCTACACCTTC. As protein: CASSTGQGGVYGYTF.

V usage is TRBV2 and J usage is TRBJ2-1, with 9 bases identical to TRBD2. J was trimmed by 6 bases and V by 6 bases; bases with no gene match: 15. CDR3 length: 17 residues. Per germline, CDR1 SNHLY and CDR2 FYNNEI. CDR3 sequence: CASRPAGLLAGSNEQFF. For the CDR3, the DNA is TGTGCCAGCAGACCCGCGGGCCTTCTAGCGGGGAGCAATGAGCAGTTCTTC. Together with reference TRBV2 and TRBJ2-1, the CDR3 gives the full variable domain: EPEVTQTPSHQVTQMGQEVILRCVPISNHLYFYWYRQILGQKVEFLVSFYNNEISEKSEIFDDQFSVERPDGSNFTLKIRSTKLEDSAMYFCASRPAGLLAGSNEQFFGPGTRLTVL.

This clone was counted a few times. V gene TRBV7-9 combines with J gene TRBJ2-5; D might be TRBD1 or TRBD2, each matching 5 bases. Germline-derived CDR1 and CDR2 are SEHNR and FQNEAQ (reference sequence). V was trimmed by 0 bases and J by 5 bases, leaving 13 bases between them. This CDR3 comprises 15 residues. The CDR3: CASSLARGESETQYF. Here the CDR3 DNA reads TGTGCCAGCAGCTTAGCGCGAGGGGAGTCGGAGACCCAGTACTTC.

The chain couples TRBV20-1 to TRBJ1-1; D is perhaps TRBD1 (5 bases). The germline V and J ends were trimmed by 4 bases and 4 bases, with 7 bases remaining between them. Germline V gene lookup returns CDR1 DFQATT and CDR2 SNEGSKA (reference sequence). This CDR3 has 11 amino acids. This CDR3 reads CSATGGTEAFF. CDR3 nucleotides: TGCAGTGCTACGGGGGGCACTGAAGCTTTCTTT.

The table lists this clone with a count of one. The chain is built from TRBV7-9 and TRBJ2-7; 12 nucleotides match TRBD2. V was clipped by 4 bases and J by 0 bases; unmatched bases: 4. CDR3 length: 16 amino acids. The V gene's germline CDR1 is SEHNR and CDR2 FQNEAQ (reference sequence). CDR3 DNA sequence: TGTGCCAGCAGCTCAGGACTAGCGGGGCCCTCCTACGAGCAGTACTTC. This encodes CASSSGLAGPSYEQYF.

This clone was counted only a few times. DNA of the CDR3: TGTGCCAGCAGTACCCCCGGGGGGCTACACAATGAGCAGTTCTTC. Residues: CASSTPGGLHNEQFF. The J gene is TRBJ2-1, the V gene TRBV7-2; perhaps TRBD2 as D (7 bases). The germline V gene encodes CDR1 SGHTA and CDR2 FQGNSA. CDR3 length: 15 amino acids. Trimming took off 6 bases at V and 5 bases at J, with 17 bases between the two ends.

The chain couples TRBV6-5 to TRBJ2-6; D not resolved. Germline CDR1 MNHEY, CDR2 SVGAGI. V was pared by 6 bases and J by 2 bases, with 5 bases between. This CDR3 comprises 13 residues. The CDR3 DNA reads as TGTGCCAGCAGGGTGACTGGGGCCAACGTCCTGACTTTC. It specifies CASRVTGANVLTF.

This clone was counted a single time. This chain links TRBV7-9 with TRBJ2-7, with D unclear. The germline V gene has CDR1 SEHNR and CDR2 FQNEAQ (reference sequence). CDR3 length: 15 amino acids. V lost 5 bases to trimming and J lost 3 bases, with 17 bases between them. In nucleotides, the CDR3 is TGTGCCAGCAGCACTAATAAAAGGGCCCACTACGAGCAGTACTTC. Its protein is CASSTNKRAHYEQYF. Combining the CDR3 with reference TRBV7-9 and TRBJ2-7 gives the whole variable domain DTGVSQNPRHKITKRGQNVTFRCDPISEHNRLYWYRQTLGQGPEFLTYFQNEAQLEKSRLLSDRFSAERPKGSFSTLEIQRTEQGDSAMYLCASSTNKRAHYEQYFGPGTRLTVT.

CDR3: CASSQDSSGHTATEAFF. CDR3 sequence (DNA): TGCGCCAGCAGCCAAGATTCAAGCGGGCACACGGCCACTGAAGCTTTCTTT. The V and J genes are TRBV4-3 and TRBJ1-1, with D hard to call. Germline V lookup: CDR1 LGHNA, CDR2 YSLEER. Deletions cut 0 bases from V and 4 bases from J, with 18 bases between. This CDR3 contains 17 residues.

The genes are TRBV5-4 and TRBJ2-7; no definite D call. The CDR3 contains 13 residues. V was clipped by 5 bases and J by 3 bases, with 12 bases between them. Germline lookup yields CDR1 SGHNT and CDR2 YYREEE (reference sequence). The CDR3 DNA follows: TGTGCCAGCAGTCCCCCTGGCAGCTACGAGCAGTACTTC. Amino acids: CASSPPGSYEQYF.

The CDR3 region has the DNA TGCGCCAGCAGCCAAGTAGTCCCGGGACAGGGTTACGAGCAGTACTTC. Its protein is CASSQVVPGQGYEQYF. V gene TRBV4-1 combines with J gene TRBJ2-7, with 9 bases identical to TRBD1. Trimming took 1 base from V and 4 from J; bases not matched to a gene: 8. CDR3 length: 16 amino acids. The germline CDR1 and CDR2 sequences are MGHRA and YSYEKL.

This rearrangement joins TRBV13 to TRBJ2-7; no clear D gene. The CDR3 length is 12 residues. Germline CDR1 and CDR2: PRHDT and FYEKMQ (reference sequence). V dropped 2 bases and J dropped 4 bases, with 6 bases sitting between them. The CDR3 protein is CASSLSIYEQYF. The DNA of the CDR3 is TGTGCCAGCAGCTTAAGCATATACGAGCAGTACTTC.

The V call is TRBV6-1, the J call TRBJ2-7; perhaps D is TRBD1 or TRBD2 (5 bases each). Germline CDR1 reads MNHNS; CDR2 reads SASEGT. V was pared by 4 bases and J by 3 bases, with 13 bases between. This CDR3 comprises 14 residues. This CDR3 reads CASSARDPLYEQYF. The DNA of the CDR3 is TGTGCCAGCAGTGCCAGGGACCCCCTCTACGAGCAGTACTTC.